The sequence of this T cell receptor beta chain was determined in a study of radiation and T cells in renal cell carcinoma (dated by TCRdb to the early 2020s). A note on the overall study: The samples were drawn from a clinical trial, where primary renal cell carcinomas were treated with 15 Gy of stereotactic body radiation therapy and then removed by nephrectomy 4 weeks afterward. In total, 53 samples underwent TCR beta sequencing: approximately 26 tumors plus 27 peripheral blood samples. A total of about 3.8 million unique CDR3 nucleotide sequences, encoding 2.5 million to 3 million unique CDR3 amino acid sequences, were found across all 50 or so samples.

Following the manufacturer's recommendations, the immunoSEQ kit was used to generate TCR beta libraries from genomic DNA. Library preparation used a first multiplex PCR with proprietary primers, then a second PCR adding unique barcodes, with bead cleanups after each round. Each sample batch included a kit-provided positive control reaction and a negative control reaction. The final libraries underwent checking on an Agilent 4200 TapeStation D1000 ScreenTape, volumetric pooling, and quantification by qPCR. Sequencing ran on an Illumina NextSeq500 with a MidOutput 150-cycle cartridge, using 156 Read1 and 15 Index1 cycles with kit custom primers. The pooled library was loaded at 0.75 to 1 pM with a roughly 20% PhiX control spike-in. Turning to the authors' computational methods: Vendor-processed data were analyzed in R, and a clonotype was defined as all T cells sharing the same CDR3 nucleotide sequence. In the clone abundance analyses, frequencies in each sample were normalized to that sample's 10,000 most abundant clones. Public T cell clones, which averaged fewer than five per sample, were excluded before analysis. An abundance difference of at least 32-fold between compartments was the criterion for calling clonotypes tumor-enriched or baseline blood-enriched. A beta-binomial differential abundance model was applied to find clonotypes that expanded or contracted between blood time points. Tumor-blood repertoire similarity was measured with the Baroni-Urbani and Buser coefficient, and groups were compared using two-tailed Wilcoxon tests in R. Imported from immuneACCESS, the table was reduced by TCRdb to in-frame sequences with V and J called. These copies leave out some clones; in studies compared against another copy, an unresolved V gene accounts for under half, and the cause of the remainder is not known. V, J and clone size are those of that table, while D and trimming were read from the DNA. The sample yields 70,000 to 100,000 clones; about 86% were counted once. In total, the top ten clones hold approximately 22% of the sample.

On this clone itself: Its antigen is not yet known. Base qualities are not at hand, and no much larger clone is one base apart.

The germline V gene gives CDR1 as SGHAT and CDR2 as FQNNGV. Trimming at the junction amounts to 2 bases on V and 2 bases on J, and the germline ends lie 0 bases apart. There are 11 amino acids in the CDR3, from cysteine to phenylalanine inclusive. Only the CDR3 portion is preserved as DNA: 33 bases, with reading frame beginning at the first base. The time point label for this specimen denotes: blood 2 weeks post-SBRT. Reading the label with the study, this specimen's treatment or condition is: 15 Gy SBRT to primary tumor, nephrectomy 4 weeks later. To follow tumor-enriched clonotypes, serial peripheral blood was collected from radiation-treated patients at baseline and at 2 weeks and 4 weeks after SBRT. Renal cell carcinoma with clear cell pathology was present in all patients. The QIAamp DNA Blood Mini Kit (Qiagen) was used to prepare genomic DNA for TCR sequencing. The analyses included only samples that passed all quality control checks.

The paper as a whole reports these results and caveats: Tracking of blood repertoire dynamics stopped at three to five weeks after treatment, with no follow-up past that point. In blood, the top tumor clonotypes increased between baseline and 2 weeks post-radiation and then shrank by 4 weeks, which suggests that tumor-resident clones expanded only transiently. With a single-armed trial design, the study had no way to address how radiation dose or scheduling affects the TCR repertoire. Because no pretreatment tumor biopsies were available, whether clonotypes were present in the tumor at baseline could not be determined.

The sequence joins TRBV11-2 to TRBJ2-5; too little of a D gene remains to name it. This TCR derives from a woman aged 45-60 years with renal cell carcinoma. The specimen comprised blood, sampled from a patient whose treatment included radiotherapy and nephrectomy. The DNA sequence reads TGTGCCAGCAGCTTACAAGAGACCCAGTACTTC. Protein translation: CASSLQETQYF.